The rows below give T cell receptor beta chains drawn from one sample of a study of blood T cell repertoires in COVID-19. Here immunoSEQ multiplex PCR was the method, and the copy in TCRdb shows in-frame clones only, minus some. This table has 180,000 or so clones, approximately 86% appearing once. The specimen sequenced was peripheral blood. All receptors derive from a man between 18 and 29 years old with acute or convalescent COVID-19. Each CDR3 is given with its conserved first and last residue. A D gene is named only where the DNA matches it firmly. Clone size appears in some rows only: once, few, many, or a class for an expanded clone.

CDR3 DNA,CDR3 protein,V gene,D gene,CDR3 length,J gene,clone size
TGTGCCAGCAGCTCACGGGGCACTAGCGGGACGAGCACAGATACGCAGTATTTT,CASSSRGTSGTSTDTQYF,TRBV7-2,TRBD2,18,TRBJ2-3,.
TGTGCCAGCAGCCTGCATCAGAGCAATCAGCCCCAGCATTTT,CASSLHQSNQPQHF,TRBV3-1/TRBV3-2,.,14,TRBJ1-5,.
TGTGCCAGCAGTTTTCTCGGGTATGAAGCTTTCTTT,CASSFLGYEAFF,TRBV11-2,.,12,TRBJ1-1,.
TGTGCCAGCAGCCAGAGGGGAGGAACGCTTAACTATGGCTACACCTTC,CASSQRGGTLNYGYTF,TRBV14,.,16,TRBJ1-2,.
TGTGCCAGCAGCCCCCGGACAGGGAAGACAGATACGCAGTATTTT,CASSPRTGKTDTQYF,TRBV11-2,TRBD1,15,TRBJ2-3,.
TGTGCCAGCAGCCATGGGGAGGGCACGAACACCGGGGAGCTGTTTTTT,CASSHGEGTNTGELFF,TRBV11-2,TRBD2,16,TRBJ2-2,few
TGTGCCTGGAGGAAAACAGAGAATAATTCACCCCTCCACTTT,CAWRKTENNSPLHF,TRBV30,.,14,TRBJ1-6,.
TGTGCCAGCAGACCTGACAGGGTGATCATTCAGTACTTC,CASRPDRVIIQYF,TRBV6-2/TRBV6-3,TRBD1,13,TRBJ2-4,.
TGTGCCAGCAGTGAAAAGGGGGGGGATGGCTATGGCTACACCTTC,CASSEKGGDGYGYTF,TRBV6-1,.,15,TRBJ1-2,.
TGCGCCAGCAGCTTGGTTGGCGGGAACACTGAAGCTTTCTTT,CASSLVGGNTEAFF,TRBV5-1,.,14,TRBJ1-1,once
TGTGCCAGCTCACTTCAACCGGGACAGGGATCTACCTATGGCTACACCTTC,CASSLQPGQGSTYGYTF,TRBV18,TRBD1,17,TRBJ1-2,.
TGTGCCAGCAGCTTATCGAGACAGATTGGAGATACGCAGTATTTT,CASSLSRQIGDTQYF,TRBV7-9,.,15,TRBJ2-3,few
TGTGCCAGCGAATCGGGTTATGGCAATCAGCCCCAGTATTTT,CASESGYGNQPQYF,TRBV2,.,14,TRBJ2-3,.
TGTGCCAGCAGTGACGGACTAGCGGGGGCTACCTACGAGCAGTACTTC,CASSDGLAGATYEQYF,TRBV6-1,TRBD2,16,TRBJ2-7,.
TGTGCCAGCAGCCCCGGTGCGAACACCGGGGAGCTGTTTTTT,CASSPGANTGELFF,TRBV5-4,.,14,TRBJ2-2,.
TGTGCCAGCAGGCGGAGGGACTCAATCTATGGCTACACCTTC,CASRRRDSIYGYTF,TRBV6-5,.,14,TRBJ1-2,.
TGTGCCAGCAGCTTGAATCAGGGTAGGGAGACCCAGTACTTC,CASSLNQGRETQYF,TRBV5-4,.,14,TRBJ2-5,.
TGTGCCAGTAGTATAGCAGGGGGTGGGACAGATACGCAGTATTTT,CASSIAGGGTDTQYF,TRBV19,TRBD1,15,TRBJ2-3,.
TGTGCCAGCAGCTTAGGGGGGACAGGGAAAGATGAGCAGTTCTTC,CASSLGGTGKDEQFF,TRBV7-9,TRBD1,15,TRBJ2-1,.
TGTGCCAGCAGCCATATCGGGCGGGGGGGCCCTTTCGAGCAGTACTTC,CASSHIGRGGPFEQYF,TRBV3-1/TRBV3-2,TRBD2,16,TRBJ2-7,.
TGTGCCAGCAGCTTCGGGGGGGCCGGGAATGAGCAGTTCTTC,CASSFGGAGNEQFF,TRBV7-6,TRBD2,14,TRBJ2-1,once
TGTGCCTGGACCGGGAGCGGGGAAGAGACCCAGTACTTC,CAWTGSGEETQYF,TRBV30,TRBD2,13,TRBJ2-5,.
TGTGCCAGCAGACGGGGGGCGAGGGGCTACACCTTC,CASRRGARGYTF,TRBV6-5,.,12,TRBJ1-2,once
TGTGCCAGAAGTGCGGGGGGGCAGGCCACCGGGGAGCTGTTTTTT,CARSAGGQATGELFF,TRBV2,TRBD2,15,TRBJ2-2,.
TGTGCCAGCAGCTCCTCGTATGGCTACACCTTC,CASSSSYGYTF,TRBV7-9,.,11,TRBJ1-2,.
TGTGCCAGCAGCGTGACGCCGGAGACTGCCCGAGGAGCTTTCTTT,CASSVTPETARGAFF,TRBV9,.,15,TRBJ1-1,.
TGTGCCATCAGCTACGGGACAGAAGCTTTCTTT,CAISYGTEAFF,TRBV10-3,.,11,TRBJ1-1,.
TGTGCCAGCAGCTTAGAGTACACGAACACTGAAGCTTTCTTT,CASSLEYTNTEAFF,TRBV7-2,.,14,TRBJ1-1,once
TGTGCCAGCAGCCGACTAGCGGGGGAAGCAGATACGCAGTATTTT,CASSRLAGEADTQYF,TRBV6-5,TRBD2,15,TRBJ2-3,.
TGTGCCAGCAGCTTGGGGGAGTTGGCCAAAAACATTCAGTACTTC,CASSLGELAKNIQYF,TRBV5-6,.,15,TRBJ2-4,.
TGTGCCAGCAGCAGAATGACAGGGGGCGCATCCTTGTCCGGGGAGCTGTTTTTT,CASSRMTGGASLSGELFF,TRBV21-1,.,18,TRBJ2-2,.
TGTGCCAGCAGCGTAACTAGCGGGGGGATTGGGTTGGCGCAGTATTTT,CASSVTSGGIGLAQYF,TRBV7-3,TRBD2,16,TRBJ2-3,.
TGCAGTGCAAGCAGGGCGAATGAGCAGTTCTTC,CSASRANEQFF,TRBV20-1,.,11,TRBJ2-1,once
TGCGCCATCCTGAGGGCTAGCGGGGGGCCCTACTCCTACGAGCAGTACTTC,CAILRASGGPYSYEQYF,TRBV10-2,TRBD2,17,TRBJ2-7,.
TGTGCCAGCAGCCCCAGGACAGGGAACAATGAGCAGTTCTTC,CASSPRTGNNEQFF,TRBV14,TRBD1,14,TRBJ2-1,.
TGTGCCAGCAGCTTAGGGACAGGGGGATCTAACTATGGCTACACCTTC,CASSLGTGGSNYGYTF,TRBV7-9,TRBD1,16,TRBJ1-2,once
TGTGCCAGCAGTCCCGGGACAGGTGCCTACAATGAGCAGTTCTTC,CASSPGTGAYNEQFF,TRBV25-1,TRBD1,15,TRBJ2-1,.
TGTGCCAGCAGGGGACAGTCGGTCTCCGGCTACACCTTC,CASRGQSVSGYTF,TRBV28,TRBD1,13,TRBJ1-2,.
TGTGCCAGCAGTTTCAACAGGGACATTCATCGGCAGTACTTC,CASSFNRDIHRQYF,TRBV27,.,14,TRBJ2-7,.
TGTGCCAGCAGCCACAACCGGGACTCCTCCTACAATGAGCAGTTCTTC,CASSHNRDSSYNEQFF,TRBV7-9,.,16,TRBJ2-1,.
TGTGCCAGCCGAGAACAGGGGTCGGGCACTGAAGCTTTCTTT,CASREQGSGTEAFF,TRBV5-4,TRBD1,14,TRBJ1-1,.
TGTGCCAGCCACAAGGGGGTCGAGGGGGCCCGGAGTGATACGCAGTATTTT,CASHKGVEGARSDTQYF,TRBV27,TRBD1,17,TRBJ2-3,.
TGTGCCAGCAGCCCCCAATCCGACAGTCAGCCCCAGCATTTT,CASSPQSDSQPQHF,TRBV3-1/TRBV3-2,.,14,TRBJ1-5,.
TGTGCCAGCAGAGTATGGACGACAGATAGCAATCAGCCCCAGCATTTT,CASRVWTTDSNQPQHF,TRBV6-6,.,16,TRBJ1-5,.
TGTGCCATAAAACAGAGTAGCAATCAGCCCCAGCATTTT,CAIKQSSNQPQHF,TRBV28,.,13,TRBJ1-5,.
TGTGCCAGCAGCGGACAAATGAACACTGAAGCTTTCTTT,CASSGQMNTEAFF,TRBV9,.,13,TRBJ1-1,few
TGCGCCAGCTTCACCCTGGGGGGACAGGGGGCGATTGGGGAACTTGGGGCCAACGTCCTGACTTTC,CASFTLGGQGAIGELGANVLTF,TRBV23-1,TRBD1,22,TRBJ2-6,few
TGTGCCACCTGTGCATCGAACACCGGGGAGCTGTTTTTT,CATCASNTGELFF,TRBV24-1,.,13,TRBJ2-2,.
TGTGCCAGCAGTCTAGCAGCCCAAGAAAAACTGTTTTTT,CASSLAAQEKLFF,TRBV28,.,13,TRBJ1-4,.
TGTGCCAGTAGTATACCCGGGACAGGGGGCCGGCGGGAGACCCAGTACTTC,CASSIPGTGGRRETQYF,TRBV19,TRBD1,17,TRBJ2-5,.
TGTGCCAGCAGCGTAGAGACAGAACAAGAGACCCAGTACTTC,CASSVETEQETQYF,TRBV9,.,14,TRBJ2-5,.
TGCGCCAGCAGCTTGGGGGGACAGGTCTCGCAGCCCCAGCATTTT,CASSLGGQVSQPQHF,TRBV5-1,TRBD1,15,TRBJ1-5,.
TGTGCCACCAGCAGAGATTGGGCAGGGGGTTCGGCTAACTATGGCTACACCTTC,CATSRDWAGGSANYGYTF,TRBV15,TRBD1,18,TRBJ1-2,.
TGTGCCAGTACGGCGGGTTTCGAGAATTCACCCCTCCACTTT,CASTAGFENSPLHF,TRBV3-1/TRBV3-2,.,14,TRBJ1-6,few
TGTGCCAGCAGTTGGACAGGGAGCAATCAGCCCCAGCATTTT,CASSWTGSNQPQHF,TRBV2,TRBD1,14,TRBJ1-5,.